One sample yielded the 4 T cell receptor beta chains listed below, sequenced in a study of cytomegalovirus exposure and HLA in healthy donors. PCR employed 60 Vbeta and 13 Jbeta primers. Sequencing used immunoSEQ multiplex PCR; TCRdb keeps in-frame clones, though not all of them. The sample includes about 130,000 clones, roughly 8.3% of them seen just once. The material sequenced was PBMCs. The receptors originated from a man aged 35 to 55 in good health and CMV-seronegative.

The chain carries TRBV16 and TRBJ1-2, with 8 bases lining up with TRBD1. Germline-derived CDR1 and CDR2 are KGHSY and FQNENV. The CDR3 has 15 residues. The V gene end was trimmed by 0 bases and the J gene end by 8 bases; junction bases not matched to a gene: 8. CDR3 protein: CASSQSAQGARGYTF. CDR3 in DNA: TGTGCCAGCAGCCAATCCGCCCAGGGGGCGAGAGGCTACACCTTC.

The chain joins TRBV5-6 to TRBJ2-7; D remains ambiguous. V was pared by 2 bases and J by 4 bases, with 13 bases between. The germline V gene encodes CDR1 SGHDT and CDR2 YYEEEE. The CDR3 loop spans 14 amino acids. Written as DNA, the CDR3 is TGTGCCAGCAGCTTTCTAGAATCGCCTTACGAGCAGTACTTC. Protein product: CASSFLESPYEQYF.

This clone was seen a handful of times. This chain joins TRBV18 and TRBJ2-7; TRBD1 aligns across 8 bases. The CDR3 is made up of 14 amino acids. CDR1 is KGHSH and CDR2 is LQKENI in the germline V gene. Unmatched junction bases numbered 4, after V lost 3 bases and J lost 3 bases. This CDR3 is CASSPGQGVYEQYF. CDR3 bases: TGTGCCAGCTCACCCGGACAGGGCGTCTACGAGCAGTACTTC.

The rearrangement links TRBV6-5 to TRBJ2-7, with D maybe TRBD1 (6 bases). Trimming shortened V by 6 bases and J by 6 bases, and 15 bases separated the two germline ends. Germline values: CDR1 MNHEY, CDR2 SVGAGI. The length of the CDR3 is 13 residues. CDR3 amino acids: CASRPDLRGEQYF. CDR3 DNA sequence: TGTGCCAGCAGACCCGACCTCAGGGGCGAGCAGTACTTC.